This TCR beta chain was sequenced for a study of identifying expanded T cells in peripheral blood. Clones were read by immunoSEQ multiplex PCR, and TCRdb kept only the in-frame ones, dropping some. The data show around 82,000 clones, roughly 89% seen once. The V gene lost 0 bases and the J gene lost 1 base, with 7 bases spanning the gap. CDR3 length equals 14 residues. Germline values: CDR1 MGHRA, CDR2 YSYEKL. Sequencing input: blood. The gene calls are TRBV4-1 and TRBJ2-7; no firm D call. The origin of this receptor is a person aged 18 to 70 in good health. The CDR3 DNA reads TGCGCCAGCAGCCAAGAGATGGGTTCCTACGAGCAGTACTTC. It is translated as CASSQEMGSYEQYF.